This T cell receptor beta chain was identified in a study of T-cell reconstitution after alpha-beta-depleted transplantation in children. Study results and caveats: Alpha-beta T cells present about two months after transplant were reported to originate from several hundred expanded graft clones. Newly made T cells mostly supplied T-cell counts and diversity one year after transplant. TCRbeta diversity was high at day 60 in some patients (a result of surviving recipient T cells and thymic progenitors).

Unique molecular identifiers featured in how the TCRbeta library was prepared. TCRdb redid the calling of the PCR reads with MiXCR, one entry per CDR3 protein. The table lists fewer than 700,000 distinct CDR3 sequences, about an eighth of them singletons. Between the trimmed V and J ends, which lost 2 bases and 6 bases, there was a span of 11 bases. The germline V gene encodes CDR1 KGHSH and CDR2 LQKENI. This CDR3 contains 14 residues. A word on this clonotype: The antigen is not known.

V and J are TRBV18 and TRBJ2-1, with D hard to call. This material consisted of PBMCs, mostly from graft donor cells, taken 360 days after TCRalphabeta/CD19-depleted stem cell transplant. The receptor comes from a male patient aged 10 to 17 who had a stem cell transplant for acute myeloid leukemia, so the T cells may come from the graft donor. For the CDR3, the DNA is TGTGCCAGCTCACCAGGGCCAGCGCGCAATGAGCAGTTCTTC. Protein product: CASSPGPARNEQFF.